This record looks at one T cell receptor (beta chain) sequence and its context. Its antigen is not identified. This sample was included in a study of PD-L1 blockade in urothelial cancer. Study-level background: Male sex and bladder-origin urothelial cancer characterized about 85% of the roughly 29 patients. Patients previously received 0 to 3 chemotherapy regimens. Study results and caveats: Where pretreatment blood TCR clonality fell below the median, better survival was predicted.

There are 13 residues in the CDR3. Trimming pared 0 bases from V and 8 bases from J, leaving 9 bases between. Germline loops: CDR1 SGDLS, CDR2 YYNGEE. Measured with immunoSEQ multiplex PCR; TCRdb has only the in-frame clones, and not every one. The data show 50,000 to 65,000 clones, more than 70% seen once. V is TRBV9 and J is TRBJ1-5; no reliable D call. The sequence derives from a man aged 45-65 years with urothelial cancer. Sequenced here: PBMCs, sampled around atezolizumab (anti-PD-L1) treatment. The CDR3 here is CASSVGIGEPQHF. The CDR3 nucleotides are TGTGCCAGCAGCGTAGGCATCGGGGAGCCCCAGCATTTT.